A selection of T cell receptor beta chains follows, all from one sample in a study of shared clonotypes between healthy human individuals. Only in-frame clones appear in the TCRdb table, and some are missing; sequencing was by immunoSEQ multiplex PCR. The sample holds roughly 2 million clones; under 97% are singletons and the top ten take 0.1% to 0.15%. The sample comprised naive CD4+ T cells sorted from blood. The origin of the receptors is a man younger than 30 in good health. Each CDR3 is given with its conserved first and last residue. D genes are given only for firm matches. Clone size is not always given. Where it is, it says once, few, many or a class for expanded clones.

d_gene,v_gene,abundance,j_gene,CDR3aa,CDR3nt
NA,TRBV19,NA,TRBJ1-2,CASSMMGSYTF,TGTGCCAGTAGTATGATGGGGAGCTACACCTTC
TRBD1,TRBV29-1,NA,TRBJ1-1,CSARTGPAEAFF,TGCAGCGCCCGGACAGGGCCCGCTGAAGCTTTCTTT
TRBD1,TRBV11-2,NA,TRBJ2-1,CASSLSGQGRYNEQFF,TGTGCCAGCAGCTTAAGTGGACAGGGCAGATACAATGAGCAGTTCTTC
TRBD2,TRBV11-2,NA,TRBJ2-7,CASSLGPTSANEQYF,TGTGCCAGCAGCTTAGGTCCGACTAGCGCTAACGAGCAGTACTTC
NA,TRBV5-1,once,TRBJ2-3,CASSLSDTQYF,TGCGCCAGCAGCTTGTCGGATACGCAGTATTTT
NA,TRBV7-9,NA,TRBJ1-6,CASSLGWERAYNSPLHF,TGTGCCAGCAGCTTAGGATGGGAAAGGGCCTATAATTCACCCCTCCACTTT
NA,TRBV6-6,NA,TRBJ2-1,CASSSNNEQFF,TGTGCCAGCAGTAGTAACAATGAGCAGTTCTTC
TRBD2,TRBV2,NA,TRBJ2-7,CASSNGGSYEQYF,TGTGCCAGCAGCAATGGCGGGAGCTACGAGCAGTACTTC
NA,TRBV10-1,NA,TRBJ1-4,CASSDGTPATNEKLFF,TGCGCCAGCAGTGACGGGACCCCCGCAACTAATGAAAAACTGTTTTTT
NA,TRBV30,NA,TRBJ1-4,CAWSRGYGEKLFF,TGTGCCTGGAGTCGAGGTTATGGGGAAAAACTGTTTTTT
NA,TRBV5-3,NA,TRBJ2-7,CARSTHPGGKYF,TGTGCCAGAAGCACTCATCCGGGCGGGAAGTACTTC
NA,TRBV19,NA,TRBJ2-7,CASRPTATSRGYEQYF,TGTGCCAGTAGGCCGACGGCAACATCGAGAGGCTACGAGCAGTACTTC
NA,TRBV7-9,NA,TRBJ2-2,CASSSTSAGELFF,TGTGCCAGCAGCTCGACCTCGGCCGGGGAGCTGTTTTTT
TRBD2,TRBV30,NA,TRBJ2-1,CAWNLAGGVYNEQFF,TGTGCCTGGAATTTAGCGGGGGGGGTTTACAATGAGCAGTTCTTC
NA,TRBV7-8,NA,TRBJ2-5,CASSPWRGKETQYF,TGTGCCAGCAGCCCATGGAGAGGAAAGGAGACCCAGTACTTC
NA,TRBV19,NA,TRBJ1-6,CASSPAGPSSYNSPLHF,TGTGCCAGTAGCCCCGCCGGCCCAAGCTCCTATAATTCACCCCTCCACTTT
NA,TRBV9,once,TRBJ1-2,CASSAQSPLYGYTF,TGTGCCAGCAGCGCACAGTCGCCCCTATATGGCTACACCTTC
NA,TRBV7-2,NA,TRBJ2-7,CASSLVGGTYEQYF,TGTGCCAGCAGCTTAGTAGGGGGAACCTACGAGCAGTACTTC
NA,TRBV5-1,NA,TRBJ2-5,CASSQAPGSQETQYF,TGCGCCAGCAGCCAGGCTCCGGGCTCCCAAGAGACCCAGTACTTC
NA,TRBV4-1,NA,TRBJ1-6,CASSPGQNYNSPLHF,TGCGCCAGCAGCCCCGGACAAAACTATAATTCACCCCTCCACTTT
NA,TRBV28,NA,TRBJ2-5,CASLSPGGLIETQYF,TGTGCCAGCCTTTCCCCTGGGGGGCTCATAGAGACCCAGTACTTC
NA,TRBV27,NA,TRBJ1-5,CASSLTGPPSNQPQHF,TGTGCCAGCAGCCTCACAGGGCCCCCCAGCAATCAGCCCCAGCATTTT
NA,TRBV19,NA,TRBJ1-1,CASSISAGRNTEAFF,TGTGCCAGTAGTATATCGGCGGGAAGGAACACTGAAGCTTTCTTT
TRBD2,TRBV10-3,NA,TRBJ2-3,CAISGQAGSTDTQYF,TGTGCCATCAGTGGGCAAGCGGGGAGCACAGATACGCAGTATTTT
TRBD1,TRBV10-3,once,TRBJ1-6,CATQLDRESPLHF,TGTGCCACACAATTAGACAGGGAATCACCCCTCCACTTT
NA,TRBV4-3,once,TRBJ1-4,CASSQDGAGVGEKLFF,TGCGCCAGCAGCCAAGATGGGGCAGGGGTAGGCGAAAAACTGTTTTTT
NA,TRBV13,once,TRBJ2-4,CASTQGSLAKNIQYF,TGTGCCAGCACTCAGGGGAGTCTAGCCAAAAACATTCAGTACTTC
TRBD2,TRBV6-5,NA,TRBJ2-7,CASQGGNWGQYF,TGTGCCAGCCAGGGAGGGAACTGGGGGCAGTACTTC
NA,TRBV28,NA,TRBJ1-5,CASTYVRGSNQPQHF,TGTGCCAGCACCTACGTCCGGGGCAGCAATCAGCCCCAGCATTTT
NA,TRBV5-4,NA,TRBJ2-7,CASSLVGTNDEQYF,TGTGCCAGCAGCTTAGTAGGAACCAACGACGAGCAGTACTTC
NA,TRBV5-4,NA,TRBJ1-6,CASSLAVRDNSPLHF,TGTGCCAGCAGCTTGGCCGTCAGGGATAATTCACCCCTCCACTTT
NA,TRBV19,NA,TRBJ1-5,CASSIDFRGQPQHF,TGTGCCAGTAGTATAGATTTCAGGGGCCAGCCCCAGCATTTT
TRBD1,TRBV4-1,once,TRBJ1-2,CASSPGPDRGRSNYGYTF,TGCGCCAGCAGCCCCGGCCCGGACAGGGGGCGTTCTAACTATGGCTACACCTTC
NA,TRBV2,NA,TRBJ2-4,CASSEQGRTKNIQYF,TGTGCCAGCAGTGAACAGGGTAGAACCAAAAACATTCAGTACTTC
NA,TRBV6-6,once,TRBJ2-3,CASSWGTRGSTDTQYF,TGTGCCAGCAGTTGGGGGACGAGGGGGAGCACAGATACGCAGTATTTT
TRBD1,TRBV19,NA,TRBJ2-7,CASRNRGDYEQYF,TGTGCCAGTAGAAACAGGGGGGACTACGAGCAGTACTTC
TRBD2,TRBV4-1,NA,TRBJ2-5,CASSQVASGRVGQETQYF,TGCGCCAGCAGCCAAGTTGCCAGCGGGAGGGTTGGTCAAGAGACCCAGTACTTC
NA,TRBV18,once,TRBJ1-4,CASSPNQGLNEKLFF,TGTGCCAGCTCACCGAACCAGGGCCTAAATGAAAAACTGTTTTTT
TRBD2,TRBV2,NA,TRBJ2-7,CASMPSGILFYEQYF,TGTGCCAGCATGCCCAGCGGGATCCTCTTTTACGAGCAGTACTTC
TRBD1,TRBV5-1,NA,TRBJ2-2,CASSGQGNTGELFF,TGCGCCAGCAGTGGACAGGGGAACACCGGGGAGCTGTTTTTT
NA,TRBV28,NA,TRBJ2-7,CASSPLDPEKYF,TGTGCCAGCAGTCCTCTAGACCCCGAAAAGTACTTC
NA,TRBV30,NA,TRBJ2-3,CAWRGSDTQYF,TGTGCCTGGAGAGGGTCAGATACGCAGTATTTT